Listed here are 4 T cell receptor beta chains from one sample, sequenced in a study of blood T cells in healthy people across ages (dated by TCRdb to between 2014 and 2016). The method behind the library was 5' RACE. TCRdb records Illumina HiSeq 2500 as the sequencer. A second PCR of 7 to 11 cycles was performed with a sample-barcoded 5' primer and a J-beta primer mix. Through fastp at Q25 and MiXCR, TCRdb rebuilt clones from the public reads, retaining in-frame beta chains. Records with the same CDR3 protein are collapsed into one entry carrying the most frequent genes and DNA. Here the sample has some 1.6 million distinct CDR3 sequences; 30% to 40% occur a single time. The ten largest account for 11% of the sample. The sample consisted of blood. These receptors were obtained from a woman in her thirties in good health.

The chain uses TRBV28 and TRBJ2-7; 9 bases map to TRBD2. Trimming at V came to 3 bases and at J to 3 bases, leaving 6 bases not matched to a gene. There are 15 residues in the CDR3. Germline V gene sequence: CDR1 MDHEN, CDR2 SYDVKM. Here the CDR3 reads CASSLPLAGVYEQYF. CDR3 coding DNA: TGTGCCAGCAGTTTGCCATTAGCGGGAGTCTACGAGCAGTACTTC.

This clonotype has a handful of counts. The V gene is TRBV5-1, the J gene TRBJ1-1, with 7 bases lining up with TRBD1. In germline, CDR1 is SGHRS, CDR2 YFSETQ. Losses at the gene ends were 4 bases for V and 7 bases for J; bases not matched to a gene: 10. CDR3 length: 14 residues. CDR3 protein: CASSPRLWDSEAFF. Written as DNA, the CDR3 is TGCGCCAGCAGCCCCCGGCTCTGGGACAGTGAAGCTTTCTTT.

The rearrangement links TRBV5-6 to TRBJ2-7; 9 bases agree with TRBD2. Germline V lookup: CDR1 SGHDT, CDR2 YYEEEE. CDR3 length equals 16 residues. The junction had 6 bases not matched to a gene; V was cut back by 2 bases and J by 0 bases. The CDR3 sequence is CASSFASGALSYEQYF. The CDR3 DNA is TGTGCCAGCAGCTTTGCTAGCGGGGCCCTCTCCTACGAGCAGTACTTC.

This chain links TRBV10-3 with TRBJ2-3; 9 bases match TRBD2. V lost 6 bases and J lost 6; bases outside the gene matches: 4. The CDR3 consists of 13 residues. The germline CDR1 and CDR2 sequences are ENHRY and SYGVKD. The CDR3 DNA reads as TGTGCCATCAGGTTAGCGGGAGACGATACGCAGTATTTT. Its protein product is CAIRLAGDDTQYF.